Presented here are 14 T cell receptor beta chains from one specimen sequenced in a study of blood T cell repertoires in COVID-19. Assay: immunoSEQ multiplex PCR; the TCRdb copy retains only in-frame clones and omits some. The table records approximately 100,000 clones, approximately 92% of them present only once. The source material was peripheral blood. The receptors come from a man aged 50 to 59 with active COVID-19.

The V call is TRBV10-3, the J call TRBJ2-3; 7 bases are shared with TRBD1. The CDR3 consists of 13 residues. CDR1 is ENHRY, CDR2 SYGVKD, per germline. V was clipped by 5 bases and J by 5 bases; unmatched bases: 4. This CDR3 is CAISTNRGDTQYF. Written as DNA, the CDR3 is TGTGCCATCAGTACAAACAGGGGAGATACGCAGTATTTT.

The rearrangement joins TRBV28 to TRBJ2-3; D may be TRBD2 (5 bases). CDR1 is MDHEN, CDR2 SYDVKM, per germline. The CDR3 is made up of 15 amino acids. V was cut by 5 bases and J by 1 base, with 13 bases left in between. For the CDR3, the DNA is TGTGCCAGCAGTAGTCGTTCGAGGGGCACAGATACGCAGTATTTT. Its protein is CASSSRSRGTDTQYF.

CDR3 amino acids: CASSFGGTGIYEQYF. DNA of the CDR3: TGTGCCAGCAGTTTTGGGGGGACAGGAATTTACGAGCAGTACTTC. The chain employs TRBV28 and TRBJ2-7; 8 bases line up with TRBD1. Germline-derived CDR1 and CDR2 are MDHEN and SYDVKM. V gave up 3 bases and J gave up 4 bases; unmatched junction bases: 8. This CDR3 has 15 residues.

This clone appeared a single time. This rearrangement joins TRBV5-1 to TRBJ2-1; unclear D gene. CDR1 is SGHRS, CDR2 YFSETQ, per germline. Trimming left V 2 bases short and J 4 bases short, with 7 bases between. The CDR3 contains 13 residues. CDR3 bases: TGCGCCAGCAGCTTATCAGGTTACAATGAGCAGTTCTTC. Translation gives CASSLSGYNEQFF.

This clone was detected once. DNA of the CDR3: TGTGCCAGCAGCGATAGCGGGAGTACCTACAATGAGCAGTTCTTC. Protein: CASSDSGSTYNEQFF. V usage is TRBV7-9 and J usage is TRBJ2-1; 9 bases line up with TRBD2. Trimming removed 5 bases from V and 2 bases from J; junction bases left unmatched: 4. Germline CDR1 reads SEHNR; CDR2 reads FQNEAQ (reference sequence). This CDR3 region has 15 residues. The full variable domain, in which reference TRBV7-9 and TRBJ2-1 provide the parts outside the CDR3, is DTGVSQNPRHKITKRGQNVTFRCDPISEHNRLYWYRQTLGQGPEFLTYFQNEAQLEKSRLLSDRFSAERPKGSFSTLEIQRTEQGDSAMYLCASSDSGSTYNEQFFGPGTRLTVL.

The chain joins TRBV25-1 to TRBJ1-1; D call uncertain. The CDR3 is 14 amino acids. CDR1 and CDR2 (germline): MGHDK, SYGVNS. V lost 0 bases to trimming and J lost 3 bases, with 8 bases between them. Written as DNA, the CDR3 is TGTGCCAGCAGTGAATACGAGGAGGACACTGAAGCTTTCTTT. Protein: CASSEYEEDTEAFF. Filled out from reference TRBV25-1 and TRBJ1-1, the complete variable domain reads EADIYQTPRYLVIGTGKKITLECSQTMGHDKMYWYQQDPGMELHLIHYSYGVNSTEKGDLSSESTVSRIRTEHFPLTLESARPSHTSQYLCASSEYEEDTEAFFGQGTRLTVV.

The rearrangement uses TRBV19 and TRBJ2-1; TRBD2 matches 13 bases. J lost 10 bases, V lost 6 bases, and 9 bases had no gene match. CDR3 length: 15 amino acids. CDR1 and CDR2 (germline): LNHDA, SQIVND (reference sequence). CDR3 bases: TGTGCCAGTAGAGGGACTAGCGGGACCCCGGAGGAGCAGTTCTTC. Translating gives CASRGTSGTPEEQFF.

The chain combines TRBV3-1 (or the pseudogene TRBV3-2) with TRBJ2-7; 7 bases fit TRBD2. The junction had 12 bases not matched to a gene; V was cut back by 7 bases and J by 3 bases. The CDR3 runs to 15 residues. Germline lookup yields CDR1 LGHDT and CDR2 YNNKEL (reference sequence). This chain's CDR3 is CASTLGELANYEQYF. The DNA of the CDR3 is TGTGCCAGCACCCTCGGAGAACTAGCGAACTACGAGCAGTACTTC.

This chain uses TRBV28 with TRBJ1-2; D might be TRBD1 (6 bases). Trimming cost V 4 bases and J 8 bases, with 20 bases left between them. The CDR3 spans 15 residues. CDR1 is MDHEN and CDR2 is SYDVKM in the germline V gene. Here the CDR3 reads CASSYRVRSLGGYTF. For the CDR3, the DNA is TGTGCCAGCAGTTACAGGGTTAGGTCACTGGGAGGCTACACCTTC.

The chain joins TRBV9 to TRBJ2-7; tentative D call: TRBD1 (5 bases). Trimming stripped 4 bases from V and 5 bases from J, with 13 bases between. This CDR3 is 13 amino acids long. Germline CDR1 SGDLS, CDR2 YYNGEE. CDR3 loop: CASSTDLGDEQYF. The CDR3 DNA reads TGTGCCAGCAGCACAGACCTAGGGGACGAGCAGTACTTC. The whole variable domain, filled in from reference TRBV9 and TRBJ2-7, reads DSGVTQTPKHLITATGQRVTLRCSPRSGDLSVYWYQQSLDQGLQFLIQYYNGEERAKGNILERFSAQQFPDLHSELNLSSLELGDSALYFCASSTDLGDEQYFGPGTRLTVT.

The chain couples TRBV29-1 to TRBJ2-3; the D gene is possibly TRBD1 (6 bases). CDR3 length: 15 amino acids. Looked up from germline, CDR1 is SQVTM and CDR2 is ANQGSEA. V dropped 3 bases and J dropped 3 bases, with 16 bases sitting between them. The CDR3 is CSVDSDRSATDTQYF. CDR3 coding DNA: TGCAGCGTTGACTCCGACAGGAGTGCGACAGATACGCAGTATTTT.

This clone is a singleton in its sample. The chain has TRBV27 and TRBJ2-5; TRBD2 matches at 7 bases. Germline-derived CDR1 and CDR2 are MNHEY and SMNVEV (reference sequence). J was trimmed by 5 bases and V by 4 bases; bases with no gene match: 13. This CDR3 spans 16 amino acids. CDR3 sequence reads: CASSSYTRSGRETQYF. The CDR3 DNA reads as TGTGCCAGCAGTTCGTACACCCGATCCGGGAGGGAGACCCAGTACTTC.

The chain carries TRBV30 and TRBJ1-2, with D possibly being TRBD1 (6 bases). The CDR3 consists of 13 residues. V lost 2 bases to trimming and J lost 8 bases, with 15 bases between them. Germline-derived CDR1 and CDR2 are GTSNPN and SVGIG (reference sequence). The CDR3 nucleotides are TGTGCCTGGAGTCCATACCAGGGGCGGGGCTACACCTTC. It translates to CAWSPYQGRGYTF. Variable domain in full (rest from reference TRBV30 and TRBJ1-2): SQTIHQWPATLVQPVGSPLSLECTVEGTSNPNLYWYRQAAGRGLQLLFYSVGIGQISSEVPQNLSASRPQDRQFILSSKKLLLSDSGFYLCAWSPYQGRGYTFGSGTRLTVV.

The chain joins TRBV24-1 to TRBJ1-2, with D perhaps TRBD1 (5 bases). Germline CDR1 reads KGHDR; CDR2 reads SFDVKD. This CDR3 has 13 amino acids. Trimming took 3 bases from V and 3 from J, leaving 7 bases between them. The CDR3 loop reads CATSDTGDYGYTF. In DNA form, the CDR3 reads TGTGCCACCAGTGATACAGGCGACTATGGCTACACCTTC.